The source of this TCR beta chain is a study of blood T cell repertoires in COVID-19. Whole-study context: Acute and convalescent COVID-19 specimens originated in the United States, Italy and Spain.

Authors' data handling: Cell counts per sample came from amplifying reference gene primers. Clones were read by immunoSEQ multiplex PCR, and TCRdb kept only the in-frame ones, dropping some. The V and J calls and clone size are taken from that table; D and trimming were inferred from the DNA. The table includes 60,000 to 90,000 clones, more than 70% detected once. Trimming cost V 2 bases and J 0 bases, with 14 bases left between them. Germline V CDR1 and CDR2: SGHTA, FQGNSA. The CDR3 loop spans 17 amino acids. The chain joins TRBV7-2 to TRBJ2-1; D may be TRBD2 (6 bases). This sequence was found in a man aged 60 to 75 with active or convalescent COVID-19. Sequencing input: peripheral blood. The CDR3 region is CASSLRVEGGSYNEQFF. The CDR3 DNA is TGTGCCAGCAGCTTACGGGTAGAGGGAGGCTCCTACAATGAGCAGTTCTTC. Filled out from reference TRBV7-2 and TRBJ2-1, the complete variable domain reads GAGVSQSPSNKVTEKGKDVELRCDPISGHTALYWYRQSLGQGLEFLIYFQGNSAPDKSGLPSDRFSAERTGGSVSTLTIQRTQQEDSAVYLCASSLRVEGGSYNEQFFGPGTRLTVL.